The 8 T cell receptor beta chains below all came from one sample that was sequenced in a study of CD8 T cells in ankylosing spondylitis. Using its own MiXCR run on the 5' RACE reads, TCRdb lists one record per CDR3 protein. The data show around 150,000 distinct CDR3 sequences, approximately 32% seen once. Sequenced: synovial fluid, either unsorted or a sorted T cell fraction (not recorded which). The receptors here all came from a male donor with ankylosing spondylitis.

CDR3 nucleotide sequence: TGCGCCAGCAGCTTTAACATCCGGACAGGGGGCGTCGACACTGAAGCTTTCTTT. This sequence encodes CASSFNIRTGGVDTEAFF. The chain employs TRBV5-1 and TRBJ1-1, with 11 nucleotides matching TRBD1. The CDR3 spans 18 residues. V shed 2 bases and J 3 bases; nucleotides not matched to a gene: 12. In germline, CDR1 is SGHRS, CDR2 YFSETQ.

The J gene is TRBJ2-5, the V gene TRBV11-2; D not resolved. The CDR3 totals 15 residues. Germline V gene sequence: CDR1 SGHAT, CDR2 FQNNGV. V was trimmed by 3 bases and J by 5 bases, leaving 16 bases between them. In DNA form, the CDR3 reads TGTGCCAGCAGCTTTGGCCTAGTTCTGGGGGAGACCCAGTACTTC. This translates into CASSFGLVLGETQYF.

The chain uses TRBV6-1 and TRBJ1-2; D not resolved. V was shortened by 2 bases and J by 2 bases, with 6 bases between the two germline ends. The CDR3 totals 13 residues. Germline CDR1 reads MNHNS; CDR2 reads SASEGT. For the CDR3, the DNA is TGTGCCAGCAGTGAAAGCAGGAACTATGGCTACACCTTC. Its translation is CASSESRNYGYTF.

The CDR3 DNA reads as TGTGCCAGCAGTGCGACTAGCGGGTCCTACCACGAGCAGTACTTC. Protein: CASSATSGSYHEQYF. V and J are TRBV6-4 and TRBJ2-7; 10 bases line up with TRBD2. Per germline, CDR1 MRHNA and CDR2 SNTAGT. This CDR3 contains 15 residues. V lost 4 bases, J lost 5 bases, and 8 bases stayed unmatched.

In its sample, this clonotype was seen a few times. The chain couples TRBV5-1 to TRBJ2-3; D is unclear. This CDR3 has 13 residues. Germline V lookup: CDR1 SGHRS, CDR2 YFSETQ. Trimming shortened V by 0 bases and J by 6 bases, and 8 bases separated the two germline ends. The CDR3 coding sequence is TGCGCCAGCAGCTTGGCCATCGGGGATACGCAGTATTTT. Its translation is CASSLAIGDTQYF. The whole variable domain, remainder taken from reference TRBV5-1 and TRBJ2-3, is KAGVTQTPRYLIKTRGQQVTLSCSPISGHRSVSWYQQTPGQGLQFLFEYFSETQRNKGNFPGRFSGRQFSNSRSEMNVSTLELGDSALYLCASSLAIGDTQYFGPGTRLTVL.

The chain employs TRBV10-3 and TRBJ1-5; D ambiguous. The CDR3 contains 11 residues. CDR1 and CDR2 from the germline V gene are ENHRY and SYGVKD. Between the trimmed V and J ends, which lost 8 bases and 7 bases, there was a span of 9 bases. The CDR3 nucleotides read TGTGCCATCGGGTTGGGACAGCCCCAGCATTTT. As protein: CAIGLGQPQHF.

This clonotype was observed many times. V usage is TRBV28 and J usage is TRBJ2-1; 7 bases line up with TRBD2. The germline V gene has CDR1 MDHEN and CDR2 SYDVKM. This CDR3 comprises 13 residues. V was clipped by 10 bases and J by 4 bases; unmatched bases: 7. The CDR3 loop reads CATLTSEYNEQFF. The CDR3 DNA is TGTGCCACCTTAACTAGCGAGTACAATGAGCAGTTCTTC.

This clonotype was seen at least ten times. The V gene is TRBV12-3 or TRBV12-4, the J gene TRBJ2-7, with a weak D call TRBD2 (5 bases). CDR3 length: 10 residues. The V end lost 8 bases, the J end lost 8 bases, and 10 bases lay between the germline ends. The CDR3 sequence is CASGKRKQYF. CDR3 nucleotides: TGTGCCAGCGGAAAGCGGAAGCAGTACTTC.